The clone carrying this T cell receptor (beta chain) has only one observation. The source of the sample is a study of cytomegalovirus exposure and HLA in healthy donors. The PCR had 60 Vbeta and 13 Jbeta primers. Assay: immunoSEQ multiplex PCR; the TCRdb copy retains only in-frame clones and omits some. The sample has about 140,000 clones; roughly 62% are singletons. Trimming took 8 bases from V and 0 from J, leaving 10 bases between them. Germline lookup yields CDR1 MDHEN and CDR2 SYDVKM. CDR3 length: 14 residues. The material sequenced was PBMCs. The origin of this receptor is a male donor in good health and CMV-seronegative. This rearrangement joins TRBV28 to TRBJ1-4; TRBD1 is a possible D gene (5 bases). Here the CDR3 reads CASSTVATNEKLFF. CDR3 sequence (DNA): TGTGCCAGCTCGACAGTCGCAACTAATGAAAAACTGTTTTTT.